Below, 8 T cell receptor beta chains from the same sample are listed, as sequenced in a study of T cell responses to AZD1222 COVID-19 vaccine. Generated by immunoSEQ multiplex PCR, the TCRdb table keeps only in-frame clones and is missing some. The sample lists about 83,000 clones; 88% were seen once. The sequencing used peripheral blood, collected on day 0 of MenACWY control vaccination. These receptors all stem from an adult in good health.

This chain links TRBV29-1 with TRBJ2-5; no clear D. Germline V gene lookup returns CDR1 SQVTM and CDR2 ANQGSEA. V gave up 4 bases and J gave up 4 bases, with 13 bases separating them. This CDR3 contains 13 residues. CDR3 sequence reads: CSVGVQVGETQYF. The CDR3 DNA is TGCAGCGTTGGGGTCCAGGTCGGAGAGACCCAGTACTTC.

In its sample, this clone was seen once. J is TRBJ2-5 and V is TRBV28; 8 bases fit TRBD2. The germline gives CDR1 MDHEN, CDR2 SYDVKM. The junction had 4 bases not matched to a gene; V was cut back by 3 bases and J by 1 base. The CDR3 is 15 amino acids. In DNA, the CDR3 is TGTGCCAGCAGTTTTAGCGGGGCACTCCAAGAGACCCAGTACTTC. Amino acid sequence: CASSFSGALQETQYF.

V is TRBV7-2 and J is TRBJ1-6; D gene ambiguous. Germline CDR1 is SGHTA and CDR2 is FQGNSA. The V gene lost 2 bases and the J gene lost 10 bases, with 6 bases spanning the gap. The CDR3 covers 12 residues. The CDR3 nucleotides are TGTGCCAGCAGCTTATTTGCATCACCCCTCCACTTT. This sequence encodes CASSLFASPLHF. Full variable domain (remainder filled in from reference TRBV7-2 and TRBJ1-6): GAGVSQSPSNKVTEKGKDVELRCDPISGHTALYWYRQSLGQGLEFLIYFQGNSAPDKSGLPSDRFSAERTGGSVSTLTIQRTQQEDSAVYLCASSLFASPLHFGNGTRLTVT.

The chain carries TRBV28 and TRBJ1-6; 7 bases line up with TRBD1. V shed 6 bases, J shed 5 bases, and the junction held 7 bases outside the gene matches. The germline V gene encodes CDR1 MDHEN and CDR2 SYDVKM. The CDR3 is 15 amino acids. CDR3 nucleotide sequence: TGTGCCAGCAGGTTACGGACAGGACATAATTCACCCCTCCACTTT. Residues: CASRLRTGHNSPLHF. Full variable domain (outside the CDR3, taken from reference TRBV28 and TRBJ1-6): DVKVTQSSRYLVKRTGEKVFLECVQDMDHENMFWYRQDPGLGLRLIYFSYDVKMKEKGDIPEGYSVSREKKERFSLILESASTNQTSMYLCASRLRTGHNSPLHFGNGTRLTVT.

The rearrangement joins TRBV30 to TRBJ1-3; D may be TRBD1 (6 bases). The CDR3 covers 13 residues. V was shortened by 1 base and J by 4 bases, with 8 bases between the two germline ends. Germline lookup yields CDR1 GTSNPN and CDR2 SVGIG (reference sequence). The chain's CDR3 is CAWSEGEGNTIYF. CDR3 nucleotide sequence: TGTGCCTGGAGTGAGGGGGAGGGAAACACCATATATTTT. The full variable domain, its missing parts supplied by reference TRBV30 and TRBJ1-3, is SQTIHQWPATLVQPVGSPLSLECTVEGTSNPNLYWYRQAAGRGLQLLFYSVGIGQISSEVPQNLSASRPQDRQFILSSKKLLLSDSGFYLCAWSEGEGNTIYFGEGSWLTVV.

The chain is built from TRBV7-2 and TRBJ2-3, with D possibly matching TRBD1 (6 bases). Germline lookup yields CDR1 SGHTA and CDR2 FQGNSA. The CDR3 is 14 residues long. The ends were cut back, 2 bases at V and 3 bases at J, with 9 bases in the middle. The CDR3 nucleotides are TGTGCCAGCAGCTTAAACAGGGAGACAGATACGCAGTATTTT. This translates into CASSLNRETDTQYF.

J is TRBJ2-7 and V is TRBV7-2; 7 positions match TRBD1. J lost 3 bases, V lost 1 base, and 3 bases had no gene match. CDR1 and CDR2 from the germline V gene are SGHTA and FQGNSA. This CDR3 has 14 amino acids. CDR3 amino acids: CASSLDPGGYEQYF. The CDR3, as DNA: TGTGCCAGCAGCTTAGATCCAGGGGGCTACGAGCAGTACTTC.

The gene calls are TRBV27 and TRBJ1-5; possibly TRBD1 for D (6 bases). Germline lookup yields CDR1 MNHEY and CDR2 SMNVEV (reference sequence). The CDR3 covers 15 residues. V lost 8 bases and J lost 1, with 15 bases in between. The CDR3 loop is CASHTGFGSNQPQHF. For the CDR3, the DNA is TGTGCCAGCCATACAGGGTTCGGGAGCAATCAGCCCCAGCATTTT.